This T cell receptor beta chain was recorded in a study of Graves' ophthalmopathy and Graves' hyperthyroidism. About the research overall: Samples of peripheral blood were obtained at initial diagnosis, prior to treatment of any kind. General study findings and limits: Distinction of ophthalmopathy from stable hyperthyroidism by a 13-signature model reached approximately 89% sensitivity and roughly 81% specificity. Most thyroid clonotypes expanded beyond 0.001 frequency were also found in blood.

CDR3 regions of TCR beta were amplified from RNA transcripts. HTBI-primed RT-PCR formed the first round, and a multiplex PCR formed the second. TCRdb processed the multiplex PCR reads anew with MiXCR; each CDR3 protein has one entry. The table includes hundreds of thousands of distinct CDR3 sequences, more than 20% detected once. The diagnosis was founded upon clinical symptoms, serum thyroxine, TRAb, thyroid ultrasound and orbital computed tomography. Many counts were recorded for this clonotype. Its antigen is still unknown. The junction had 10 bases not matched to a gene; V was cut back by 3 bases and J by 2 bases. CDR1 WSHSY and CDR2 SAAADI come from the germline V gene. The length of the CDR3 is 17 residues.

This sequence was found in a young woman with stable Graves' hyperthyroidism. The gene calls are TRBV10-2 and TRBJ2-7; 10 nucleotides agree with TRBD2. Sequences were obtained from peripheral blood. The CDR3 protein is CASSETGTSAWTYEQYF. In DNA form, the CDR3 reads TGCGCCAGCAGTGAAACTGGGACTAGCGCCTGGACCTACGAGCAGTACTTC.